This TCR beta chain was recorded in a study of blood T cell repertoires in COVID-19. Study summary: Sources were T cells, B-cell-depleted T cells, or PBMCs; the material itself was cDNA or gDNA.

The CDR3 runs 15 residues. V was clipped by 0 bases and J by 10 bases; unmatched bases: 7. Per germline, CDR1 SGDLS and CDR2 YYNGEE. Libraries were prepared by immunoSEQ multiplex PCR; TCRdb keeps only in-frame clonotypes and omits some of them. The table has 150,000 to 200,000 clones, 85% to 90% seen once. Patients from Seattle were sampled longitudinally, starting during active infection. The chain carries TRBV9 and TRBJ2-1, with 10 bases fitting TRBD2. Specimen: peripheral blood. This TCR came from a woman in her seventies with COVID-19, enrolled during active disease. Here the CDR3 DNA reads TGTGCCAGCAGCGTAGATGCTAGCGGGGGCCGGGAGCAGTTCTTC. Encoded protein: CASSVDASGGREQFF.